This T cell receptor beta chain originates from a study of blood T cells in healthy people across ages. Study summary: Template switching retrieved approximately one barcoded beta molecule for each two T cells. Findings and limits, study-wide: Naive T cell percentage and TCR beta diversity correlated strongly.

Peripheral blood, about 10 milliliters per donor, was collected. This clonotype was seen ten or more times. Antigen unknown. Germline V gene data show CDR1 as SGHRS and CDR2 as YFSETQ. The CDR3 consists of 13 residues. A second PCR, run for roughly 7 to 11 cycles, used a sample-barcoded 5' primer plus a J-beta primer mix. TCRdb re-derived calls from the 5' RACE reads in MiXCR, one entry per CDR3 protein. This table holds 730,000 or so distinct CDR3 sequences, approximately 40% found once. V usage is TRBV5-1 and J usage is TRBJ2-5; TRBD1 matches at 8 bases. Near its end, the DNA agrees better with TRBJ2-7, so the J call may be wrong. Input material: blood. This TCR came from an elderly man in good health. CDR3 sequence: CASSRDRGREQYF. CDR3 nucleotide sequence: TGCGCCAGCAGCCGAGACAGGGGTCGCGAGCAGTACTTC.